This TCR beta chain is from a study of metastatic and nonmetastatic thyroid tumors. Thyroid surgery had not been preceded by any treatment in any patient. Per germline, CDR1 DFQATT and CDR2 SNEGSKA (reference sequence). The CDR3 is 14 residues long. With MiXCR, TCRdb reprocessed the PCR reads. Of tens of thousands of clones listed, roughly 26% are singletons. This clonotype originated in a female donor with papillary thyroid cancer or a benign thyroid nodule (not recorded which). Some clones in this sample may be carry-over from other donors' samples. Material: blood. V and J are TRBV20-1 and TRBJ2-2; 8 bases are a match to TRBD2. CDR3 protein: CRRREGLDTGELFF. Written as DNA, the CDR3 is TGCAGGCGCCGGGAGGGGCTGGACACCGGGGAGCTGTTTTTT.